Given below is one TCR beta chain in context. Some clones are missing from TCRdb's copy, which holds only in-frame ones; the method was immunoSEQ multiplex PCR. This sample has 250,000 to 300,000 clones; roughly nine tenths occur once, and the top ten carry around 2%. This entry comes from a study of blood T cell repertoires in COVID-19. The overall study: T cells, B-cell-depleted T cells, or PBMCs provided the cDNA or gDNA that served as material.

CDR1 is SGHNT and CDR2 is YYREEE in the germline V gene (reference sequence). The V gene lost 2 bases and the J gene lost 0 bases, with 9 bases spanning the gap. The length of the CDR3 is 15 residues. Seattle researchers signed up patients amid active infection and tracked them longitudinally. This clonotype was obtained from a woman between 25 and 40 years old with COVID-19, enrolled during active disease. The sequenced sample consisted of peripheral blood. The V call is TRBV5-4, the J call TRBJ1-3; D unresolved. CDR3 region: CASSFEGNSGNTIYF. DNA for the CDR3: TGTGCCAGCAGCTTCGAGGGCAACTCTGGAAACACCATATATTTT.